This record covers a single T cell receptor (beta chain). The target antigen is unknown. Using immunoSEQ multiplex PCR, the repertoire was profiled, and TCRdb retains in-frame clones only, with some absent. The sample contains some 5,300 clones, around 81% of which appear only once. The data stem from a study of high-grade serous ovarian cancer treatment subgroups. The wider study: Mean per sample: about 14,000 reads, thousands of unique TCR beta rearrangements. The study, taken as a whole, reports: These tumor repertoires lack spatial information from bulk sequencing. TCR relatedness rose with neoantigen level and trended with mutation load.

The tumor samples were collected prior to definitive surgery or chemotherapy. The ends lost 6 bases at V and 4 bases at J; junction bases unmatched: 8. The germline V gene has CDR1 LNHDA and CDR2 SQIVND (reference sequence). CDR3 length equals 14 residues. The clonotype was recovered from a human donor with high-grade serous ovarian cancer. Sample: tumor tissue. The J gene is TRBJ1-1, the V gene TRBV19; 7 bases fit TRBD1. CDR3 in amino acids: CASSPGGMGTEAFF. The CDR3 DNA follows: TGTGCCAGTAGCCCAGGGGGAATGGGCACTGAAGCTTTCTTT.